The 31 T cell receptor beta chains in this list originate from one sample, sequenced in a study of shared clonotypes between healthy human individuals. Generated by immunoSEQ multiplex PCR, the TCRdb table keeps only in-frame clones and is missing some. The data show roughly 2,500,000 clones, with roughly 93% seen just once and more than 0.35% held by the top ten. Specimen: naive CD4+ T cells from PBMCs. Subset reported: CD45RA+ positively selected. The receptors derive from a man between 18 and 35 years old in good health. Some clones in this sample may be carry-over from other donors' samples.

CDR3 bases: TGTGCCAGCAGTAGACCAGGGGGAATAGAGACCCAGTACTTC. This translates into CASSRPGGIETQYF. The rearrangement uses TRBV6-5 and TRBJ2-5; 7 bases are a match to TRBD1. CDR1 is MNHEY and CDR2 is SVGAGI in the germline V gene. The length of the CDR3 is 14 residues. V dropped 5 bases and J dropped 4; count of bases not matched to a gene: 7.

CDR3 in DNA: TGTGCCTGGAGCGAGGGGACATTATACGAGCAGTACTTC. It specifies CAWSEGTLYEQYF. The gene calls are TRBV30 and TRBJ2-7; maybe TRBD1 (6 bases). V lost 3 bases and J lost 4, with 13 bases in between. Germline assignment: CDR1 GTSNPN and CDR2 SVGIG (reference sequence). The CDR3 consists of 13 residues.

V gene TRBV25-1 combines with J gene TRBJ1-2, with 12 bases identical to TRBD1. The germline CDR1 and CDR2 sequences are MGHDK and SYGVNS. V lost 6 bases, J lost 5 bases, and 7 bases stayed unmatched. This CDR3 has 15 amino acids. This chain's CDR3 is CASSPGDRGQYGYTF. The CDR3 DNA reads TGTGCCAGCAGCCCCGGGGACAGGGGGCAATATGGCTACACCTTC.

The rearrangement uses TRBV18 and TRBJ2-4; 8 nucleotides align to TRBD1. Unmatched junction bases numbered 4, after V lost 3 bases and J lost 3 bases. Germline CDR1 and CDR2: KGHSH and LQKENI. The CDR3 extends over 15 amino acids. CDR3 residues: CASSPPGQDKNIQYF. In nucleotides, the CDR3 is TGTGCCAGCTCACCTCCGGGACAGGACAAAAACATTCAGTACTTC. Based on the CDR3 plus reference TRBV18 and TRBJ2-4, the full variable domain is NAGVMQNPRHLVRRRGQEARLRCSPMKGHSHVYWYRQLPEEGLKFMVYLQKENIIDESGMPKERFSAEFPKEGPSILRIQQVVRGDSAAYFCASSPPGQDKNIQYFGAGTRLSVL.

V gene TRBV7-6 combines with J gene TRBJ2-7, with 15 positions matching TRBD2. J was trimmed by 0 bases and V by 5 bases; bases with no gene match: 11. The germline V gene has CDR1 SGHVS and CDR2 FNYEAQ. This CDR3 has 19 amino acids. The CDR3 DNA follows: TGTGCCAGCAGCCCCGGGACTAGCGGGAGGAAGACAATCTCCTACGAGCAGTACTTC. Amino acids: CASSPGTSGRKTISYEQYF.

The rearrangement joins TRBV9 to TRBJ2-1; TRBD2 aligns across 12 bases. Trimming cost V 3 bases and J 2 bases; bases outside gene matches: 9. This CDR3 is 18 amino acids long. Germline loops: CDR1 SGDLS, CDR2 YYNGEE. The CDR3 reads CASSAPRTSGAPYNEQFF. The CDR3 coding sequence is TGTGCCAGCAGCGCCCCTAGGACTAGCGGGGCTCCCTACAATGAGCAGTTCTTC.

To note about this clone: This sample also contains other DNA sequences that code for the same CDR3. The chain joins TRBV5-1 to TRBJ2-5, with TRBD1 matching 10 bases. Germline V gene lookup returns CDR1 SGHRS and CDR2 YFSETQ. The J segment lost 3 bases and the V segment lost 1 base, leaving 3 bases of the junction unmatched. The CDR3 is 15 amino acids. The CDR3 here is CASSLIGTGEETQYF. CDR3 bases: TGCGCCAGCAGCTTGATAGGGACAGGGGAAGAGACCCAGTACTTC. Full variable domain (outside the CDR3, taken from reference TRBV5-1 and TRBJ2-5): KAGVTQTPRYLIKTRGQQVTLSCSPISGHRSVSWYQQTPGQGLQFLFEYFSETQRNKGNFPGRFSGRQFSNSRSEMNVSTLELGDSALYLCASSLIGTGEETQYFGPGTRLLVL.

The chain joins TRBV7-2 to TRBJ1-3, with D hard to call. The V gene's germline CDR1 is SGHTA and CDR2 FQGNSA. The CDR3 runs 13 residues. Trimming stripped 3 bases from V and 5 bases from J, with 8 bases between. The CDR3, as DNA: TGTGCCAGCAGCTTTCCCAATCGAAACACCATATATTTT. Its translation: CASSFPNRNTIYF.

Notes on this clone: Other DNA sequences within the sample encode an identical CDR3. The V call is TRBV29-1, the J call TRBJ1-1, with unresolved D. This CDR3 comprises 12 residues. The ends were cut back, 3 bases at V and 2 bases at J, with 7 bases in the middle. Germline V gene data show CDR1 as SQVTM and CDR2 as ANQGSEA. The CDR3 is CSVDGLNTEAFF. The CDR3, as DNA: TGCAGCGTTGACGGCCTAAACACTGAAGCTTTCTTT.

The chain is built from TRBV6-5 and TRBJ2-5; no clear D. Germline loops: CDR1 MNHEY, CDR2 SVGAGI. Trimming removed 0 bases at V and 3 bases at J, with 11 bases between. The CDR3 length is 15 residues. In DNA, the CDR3 is TGTGCCAGCAGTTACTCAGGAAGTGAGGAAGAGACCCAGTACTTC. It codes for CASSYSGSEEETQYF.

This clone occurred once. The V and J genes are TRBV6-1 and TRBJ1-3; D uncertain. Germline V gene lookup returns CDR1 MNHNS and CDR2 SASEGT. The CDR3 length is 14 residues. Trimming took 7 bases from V and 0 from J, leaving 10 bases between them. The CDR3, as DNA: TGTGCCAGCAATCCGGATAGCTCTGGAAACACCATATATTTT. The encoded protein is CASNPDSSGNTIYF.

This rearrangement joins TRBV5-1 to TRBJ2-3; 10 positions agree with TRBD1. Trimming at V came to 0 bases and at J to 4 bases, leaving 2 bases not matched to a gene. Germline CDR1 reads SGHRS; CDR2 reads YFSETQ. This CDR3 region has 15 residues. Here the CDR3 reads CASSLDGQGADTQYF. The CDR3 coding sequence is TGCGCCAGCAGCTTGGACGGACAGGGGGCAGATACGCAGTATTTT.

Written as DNA, the CDR3 is TGTGCCAGCAGTCCGAGGGACAGGGGACAGCATTTT. It is translated as CASSPRDRGQHF. The chain couples TRBV28 to TRBJ1-5, with 10 bases aligning to TRBD1. V dropped 5 bases and J dropped 13; count of bases not matched to a gene: 5. This CDR3 region has 12 residues. The germline V gene encodes CDR1 MDHEN and CDR2 SYDVKM.

This clone has a handful of counts. The chain links TRBV30 to TRBJ1-1, with D possibly matching TRBD1 (6 bases). Germline V gives CDR1 GTSNPN, CDR2 SVGIG (reference sequence). This CDR3 region has 16 residues. V was pared by 2 bases and J by 9 bases, with 25 bases between. The CDR3 loop reads CAWSSPGGRATYKAFF. The CDR3 DNA follows: TGTGCCTGGAGTTCACCTGGGGGCAGGGCGACATACAAAGCTTTCTTT.

This chain links TRBV25-1 with TRBJ1-6, with 8 bases identical to TRBD1. The length of the CDR3 is 15 residues. Germline loops: CDR1 MGHDK, CDR2 SYGVNS. The junction had 6 bases not matched to a gene; V was cut back by 5 bases and J by 6 bases. CDR3 nucleotide sequence: TGTGCCAGCAGTCTACGGACAGGGTTTAATTCACCCCTCCACTTT. Encoded protein: CASSLRTGFNSPLHF.

Concerning this clone itself: Other DNA sequences in the same sample also yield this CDR3. V gene TRBV7-9 combines with J gene TRBJ1-1; D is unclear. CDR3 size: 13 residues. Trimming took off 5 bases at V and 3 bases at J, with 10 bases between the two ends. The germline V gene encodes CDR1 SEHNR and CDR2 FQNEAQ (reference sequence). CDR3 loop: CASSLVEDTEAFF. CDR3 in DNA: TGTGCCAGCAGCCTAGTGGAAGACACTGAAGCTTTCTTT.

This sequence joins TRBV11-2 and TRBJ1-2; weak D call: TRBD1 (5 bases). CDR1 and CDR2 (germline): SGHAT, FQNNGV. V was pared by 2 bases and J by 8 bases, with 12 bases between. There are 13 residues in the CDR3. In DNA, the CDR3 is TGTGCCAGCAGCTTAACCCCAGAGGGGGGCTACACCTTC. As protein: CASSLTPEGGYTF. The complete variable domain, with remaining parts taken from reference TRBV11-2 and TRBJ1-2, reads EAGVAQSPRYKIIEKRQSVAFWCNPISGHATLYWYQQILGQGPKLLIQFQNNGVVDDSQLPKDRFSAERLKGVDSTLKIQPAKLEDSAVYLCASSLTPEGGYTFGSGTRLTVV.

This clone was picked up one time. The DNA for the CDR3 is TGTGCCAGCAGCTCTCGGACAGTAACCTACGAGCAGTACTTC. Protein product: CASSSRTVTYEQYF. This sequence joins TRBV5-6 and TRBJ2-7; TRBD1 might be the D (6 bases). The CDR3 extends over 14 amino acids. CDR1 is SGHDT and CDR2 is YYEEEE in the germline V gene. V lost 3 bases and J lost 2, with 12 bases in between.

This clone has just one count. The chain employs TRBV6-5 and TRBJ1-1, with D perhaps TRBD1 (5 bases). The germline V and J ends were trimmed by 7 bases and 4 bases, with 16 bases remaining between them. Germline V gene data show CDR1 as MNHEY and CDR2 as SVGAGI. There are 14 residues in the CDR3. The CDR3 is CASNTKRGPTEAFF. The CDR3 DNA reads TGTGCCAGCAACACCAAACGGGGACCCACTGAAGCTTTCTTT.

This clone has only one observation. The chain carries TRBV6-6 and TRBJ1-5; D remains unclear. The CDR3 extends over 16 amino acids. Germline-derived CDR1 and CDR2 are MNHNY and SVGAGI (reference sequence). Trimming pared 0 bases from V and 4 bases from J, leaving 13 bases between. The CDR3 loop is CASSYSMVAANQPQHF. The CDR3 DNA sequence: TGTGCCAGCAGTTACTCGATGGTGGCAGCAAATCAGCCCCAGCATTTT.

The V and J genes are TRBV11-2 and TRBJ2-3; D gene unclear. The CDR3 has 16 residues. Looked up from germline, CDR1 is SGHAT and CDR2 is FQNNGV. Trimming stripped 0 bases from V and 2 bases from J, with 12 bases between. The CDR3 loop is CASSLEAGSITDTQYF. CDR3 DNA sequence: TGTGCCAGCAGCTTAGAGGCCGGGTCCATCACAGATACGCAGTATTTT.

This chain joins TRBV7-9 and TRBJ2-1; D unresolved. Trimming stripped 8 bases from V and 6 bases from J, with 8 bases between. Germline V gene sequence: CDR1 SEHNR, CDR2 FQNEAQ (reference sequence). The CDR3 totals 11 residues. The CDR3 sequence: CASQAANEQFF. The CDR3 DNA sequence: TGTGCCAGCCAGGCGGCCAATGAGCAGTTCTTC. The full variable domain, rest sourced from reference TRBV7-9 and TRBJ2-1, is DTGVSQNPRHKITKRGQNVTFRCDPISEHNRLYWYRQTLGQGPEFLTYFQNEAQLEKSRLLSDRFSAERPKGSFSTLEIQRTEQGDSAMYLCASQAANEQFFGPGTRLTVL.

The rearrangement joins TRBV9 to TRBJ2-2, with TRBD1 matching 9 bases. The CDR3 covers 17 residues. V trimming: 1 base; J trimming: 1 base; junction bases outside the gene matches: 5. The germline V gene has CDR1 SGDLS and CDR2 YYNGEE. CDR3 DNA: TGTGCCAGCAGCGTAAATGCGGACAGGGGGAACACCGGGGAGCTGTTTTTT. Protein: CASSVNADRGNTGELFF.

V gene TRBV4-1 combines with J gene TRBJ1-6; D unresolved. Trimming stripped 0 bases from V and 10 bases from J, with 19 bases between. The germline CDR1 and CDR2 sequences are MGHRA and YSYEKL. This CDR3 comprises 17 residues. The CDR3 protein is CASSQDNRGTDRSPLHF. The CDR3 DNA reads TGCGCCAGCAGCCAAGATAATCGGGGAACGGATAGATCACCCCTCCACTTT.

The rearrangement joins TRBV7-7 to TRBJ1-4; D is unclear. The germline gives CDR1 SSHAT, CDR2 FNYEAQ (reference sequence). Between the trimmed V and J ends, which lost 1 base and 2 bases, there was a span of 8 bases. This CDR3 contains 15 residues. For the CDR3, the DNA is TGTGCCAGCAGCTTAGGGCAGACCACTAATGAAAAACTGTTTTTT. Translating it yields CASSLGQTTNEKLFF.

The chain has TRBV7-2 and TRBJ2-3, with no clear D. V lost 1 base to trimming and J lost 4 bases, with 9 bases between them. CDR3 length equals 14 residues. CDR1 is SGHTA and CDR2 is FQGNSA in the germline V gene. The CDR3 sequence: CASSLGIFPDTQYF. The CDR3 nucleotides read TGTGCCAGCAGCTTAGGGATTTTCCCAGATACGCAGTATTTT.

The rearrangement links TRBV9 to TRBJ2-5; 8 nucleotides match TRBD2. Germline lookup yields CDR1 SGDLS and CDR2 YYNGEE. CDR3 length: 12 amino acids. V lost 4 bases and J lost 14; bases outside the gene matches: 10. DNA for the CDR3: TGTGCCAGCAGCCCCGATTCAGGGACTAGTTACTTC. Translated, it gives CASSPDSGTSYF. The whole variable domain, filled in from reference TRBV9 and TRBJ2-5, reads DSGVTQTPKHLITATGQRVTLRCSPRSGDLSVYWYQQSLDQGLQFLIQYYNGEERAKGNILERFSAQQFPDLHSELNLSSLELGDSALYFCASSPDSGTSYFGPGTRLLVL.

On this clone: This sample also contains other DNA sequences that code for the same CDR3. This chain links TRBV18 with TRBJ2-3; 10 positions match TRBD1. Germline values: CDR1 KGHSH, CDR2 LQKENI. J gave up 3 bases and V 6 bases, and 3 bases lay outside the gene matches. The CDR3 extends over 14 amino acids. CDR3 loop: CASSLGQGTDTQYF. The CDR3 bases are TGTGCCAGCTCGTTGGGACAGGGGACAGATACGCAGTATTTT.

The V gene is TRBV6-7, the J gene TRBJ1-5; perhaps TRBD1 as D (5 bases). TRBV6-7 is recorded as an ORF, its role being uncertain. Trimming pared 6 bases from V and 2 bases from J, leaving 14 bases between. The CDR3 covers 15 residues. CDR3 sequence (DNA): TGTGCCAGCAGCTCGGGGCGTGTTGGCAATCAGCCCCAGCATTTT. This encodes CASSSGRVGNQPQHF.

This chain connects TRBV28 to TRBJ2-5; possibly TRBD1 for D (6 bases). CDR1 is MDHEN, CDR2 SYDVKM, per germline. The CDR3 runs 17 residues. Trimming cost V 4 bases and J 1 base, with 19 bases left between them. The CDR3 DNA sequence: TGTGCCAGCAGTTCACCCCAGGGGCTAGCAGCCCAAGAGACCCAGTACTTC. This gives the protein CASSSPQGLAAQETQYF.

As for this clone: Within the sample, other DNA sequences also encode this same CDR3. The chain links TRBV30 to TRBJ1-3; D possibly corresponds to TRBD1 (5 bases). The germline gives CDR1 GTSNPN, CDR2 SVGIG (reference sequence). This CDR3 is built from 14 residues. Trimming cost V 5 bases and J 0 bases, with 11 bases left between them. The DNA of the CDR3 is TGTGCCTGGGGGACCGGGACCTCTGGAAACACCATATATTTT. Its translation: CAWGTGTSGNTIYF. Full variable domain (remainder filled in from reference TRBV30 and TRBJ1-3): SQTIHQWPATLVQPVGSPLSLECTVEGTSNPNLYWYRQAAGRGLQLLFYSVGIGQISSEVPQNLSASRPQDRQFILSSKKLLLSDSGFYLCAWGTGTSGNTIYFGEGSWLTVV.